The 5 T cell receptor beta chains given below trace back to one sample, sequenced in a study of T cells in Graves' hyperthyroidism and ophthalmopathy. The source material, RNA transcripts, was used to amplify TCR beta CDR3 regions. A first-round RT-PCR of the TCR CDR3 used the HTBI primer set. TCRdb re-derived calls from the multiplex PCR reads in MiXCR, one entry per CDR3 protein. The table has around 350,000 distinct CDR3 sequences, about 17% seen once. The specimen sequenced was blood. All receptors derive from a woman aged 30 to 39 with Graves' hyperthyroidism that later progressed to Graves' ophthalmopathy.

This clonotype was observed many times. The chain carries TRBV30 and TRBJ1-2; 12 bases are a match to TRBD1. Germline CDR1 is GTSNPN and CDR2 is SVGIG (reference sequence). Germline trimming cut 8 bases from V and 5 bases from J; bases unmatched to any gene: 15. CDR3 length: 16 residues. Here the CDR3 DNA reads TGTGCCGCAGGACTGGGACAGGGGGCTCTGGGGTATGGCTACACCTTC. Amino acid sequence: CAAGLGQGALGYGYTF.

Comment on this clonotype: This may come from a read error, since a much larger clone is one base off. The chain recombines TRBV2 with TRBJ1-6, with a tentative D call TRBD1 (6 bases). There are 18 residues in the CDR3. The V end lost 1 base, the J end lost 9 bases, and 22 bases lay between the germline ends. Germline values: CDR1 SNHLY, CDR2 FYNNEI. CDR3 sequence: CASSEVGDTTEASSPLHF. The CDR3 bases are TGTGCCAGCAGTGAAGTCGGGGACACTACGGAGGCTAGTTCACCCCTCCACTTT.

Many counts were recorded for this clonotype. This sequence joins TRBV28 and TRBJ2-3; 7 nucleotides line up with TRBD2. Losses at the gene ends were 4 bases for V and 5 bases for J; bases not matched to a gene: 9. CDR1 is MDHEN and CDR2 is SYDVKM in the germline V gene. The CDR3 is 15 amino acids. The CDR3 DNA reads TGTGCCAGCAGTTCCGGGGAGGGGTTGGAAGATACGCAGTATTTT. As protein: CASSSGEGLEDTQYF.

This clonotype was observed a few times. Since no conserved phenylalanine or tryptophan closes the CDR3, a read error is the likely cause. The V call is TRBV2, the J call TRBJ1-1; perhaps TRBD1 as D (5 bases). Deletions cut 6 bases from V and 1 base from J, with 12 bases between. The CDR3 spans 14 residues. In germline, CDR1 is SNHLY, CDR2 FYNNEI. CDR3 sequence reads: CASRVGGANTEAFL. In DNA form, the CDR3 reads TGTGCCAGCAGGGTTGGAGGGGCGAACACTGAAGCTTTCCTT.

This clonotype was observed many times. The CDR3 coding sequence is TGTGCCAGCTGCCTGGACAGCAACAATCAGCCCCAGCATTTT. This encodes CASCLDSNNQPQHF. This sequence joins TRBV2 and TRBJ1-5; possibly TRBD1 for D (6 bases). The CDR3 runs 14 residues. Germline V gives CDR1 SNHLY, CDR2 FYNNEI. V was shortened by 8 bases and J by 3 bases, with 14 bases between the two germline ends.